This T cell receptor (beta chain) was captured in a study of vaccination and CD4 T cells after COVID-19. Regarding treatment: approximately 11-day PBMC culture with coronavirus spike peptide pools or control peptides (ViraFEST assay). PBMCs were cultured at around 2 million per well with approximately 9.3 IU/ml IL-2 and 8 to 10 ug/ml peptide pools. Sequencing of the DNA from cultured CD4+ T cells was carried out with the Oncomine TCR Beta short-read assay. TCRdb itself ran the PCR reads through MiXCR, one entry per CDR3 protein. The table lists about 18,000 distinct CDR3 sequences, approximately 63% of them singletons. The CDR3 length is 14 residues. Trimming stripped 3 bases from V and 4 bases from J, with 12 bases between. CDR1 is MDHEN, CDR2 SYDVKM, per germline. Regarding this clonotype: The antigen is not known.

Sequencing used CD4+ T cells from blood, cultured in vitro. The clonotype comes from a human donor who had recovered from COVID-19. V gene TRBV28 combines with J gene TRBJ1-2; perhaps TRBD1 as D (5 bases). The CDR3 nucleotides are TGTGCCAGCAGTTTCGGGGGATCTCGCTATGGCTACACCTTC. Its protein product is CASSFGGSRYGYTF.